These T cell receptor beta chains were read from a single sample in a study of vaccination effects on CD4 cells after COVID-19. Their specific antigens are unknown. This table comes from immunoSEQ multiplex PCR, and its TCRdb copy is limited to in-frame clones, with some not included. Seen here are 50,000 to 70,000 clones, over 75% observed once, and the top ten hold about 2.4%. Source: CD4+ T cells from PBMCs cultured without peptide, taken after COVID-19 vaccination. The receptors stem from a human donor who received a COVID-19 vaccine. Each CDR3 is given with its conserved first and last residue. The order of the fields is clone size, V gene, J gene, CDR3 length, D gene, CDR3 protein, CDR3 DNA. D genes are given only for firm matches. Rows may omit the clone size; those that give it use once, few, many or a size class.

abundance: -; v_gene: TRBV28; j_gene: TRBJ2-6; len: 14; d_gene: TRBD1; CDR3aa: CATDRDSGANVLTF; CDR3nt: TGTGCCACGGACAGGGACTCTGGGGCCAACGTCCTGACTTTC
abundance: -; v_gene: TRBV2; j_gene: TRBJ2-2; len: 16; d_gene: TRBD2; CDR3aa: CASSRGALTNTGELFF; CDR3nt: TGTGCCAGCTCGCGGGGGGCGCTAACGAACACCGGGGAGCTGTTTTTT
abundance: -; v_gene: TRBV4-1; j_gene: TRBJ2-5; len: 17; d_gene: TRBD2; CDR3aa: CASSQEVGLAGGETQYF; CDR3nt: TGCGCCAGCAGCCAAGAAGTAGGACTAGCGGGTGGAGAGACCCAGTACTTC
abundance: -; v_gene: TRBV6-5; j_gene: TRBJ1-5; len: 11; d_gene: -; CDR3aa: CASKGNQPQHF; CDR3nt: TGTGCCAGCAAGGGCAATCAGCCCCAGCATTTT
abundance: once; v_gene: TRBV5-8; j_gene: TRBJ2-1; len: 16; d_gene: -; CDR3aa: CASSPRRPWSYNEQFF; CDR3nt: TGTGCCAGCAGCCCCAGACGGCCATGGTCCTACAATGAGCAGTTCTTC
abundance: -; v_gene: TRBV18; j_gene: TRBJ1-2; len: 15; d_gene: -; CDR3aa: CASSSSGAGIRGYTF; CDR3nt: TGTGCCAGCTCAAGCTCCGGAGCAGGGATCAGAGGCTACACCTTC
abundance: -; v_gene: TRBV5-6; j_gene: TRBJ2-1; len: 15; d_gene: -; CDR3aa: CASSFGGRGYGEQFF; CDR3nt: TGTGCCAGCAGCTTCGGGGGCAGGGGATATGGTGAGCAGTTCTTC
abundance: -; v_gene: TRBV10-3; j_gene: TRBJ2-3; len: 16; d_gene: -; CDR3aa: CAISEPTGFSTDTQYF; CDR3nt: TGTGCCATCAGTGAGCCAACAGGGTTCAGCACAGATACGCAGTATTTT
abundance: -; v_gene: TRBV9; j_gene: TRBJ2-3; len: 20; d_gene: -; CDR3aa: CASSVVSGGQAGHDTDTQYF; CDR3nt: TGTGCCAGCAGCGTAGTGAGTGGGGGCCAGGCTGGGCACGACACAGATACGCAGTATTTT
abundance: -; v_gene: TRBV19; j_gene: TRBJ2-1; len: 16; d_gene: TRBD1; CDR3aa: CASKGSEDRRYNEQFF; CDR3nt: TGTGCCAGTAAGGGATCGGAGGACAGGCGTTACAATGAGCAGTTCTTC
abundance: -; v_gene: TRBV7-8; j_gene: TRBJ1-2; len: 14; d_gene: -; CDR3aa: CASSLRELGYGYTF; CDR3nt: TGTGCCAGCAGCTTAAGGGAGCTTGGGTATGGCTACACCTTC
abundance: -; v_gene: TRBV9; j_gene: TRBJ2-5; len: 15; d_gene: -; CDR3aa: CASSATGLGQETQYF; CDR3nt: TGTGCCAGCAGTGCAACAGGGTTGGGTCAAGAGACCCAGTACTTC
abundance: -; v_gene: TRBV19; j_gene: TRBJ1-2; len: 17; d_gene: TRBD1; CDR3aa: CASSMPQGSTSTYGYTF; CDR3nt: TGTGCCAGTAGTATGCCACAGGGGTCAACCTCGACCTATGGCTACACCTTC
abundance: once; v_gene: TRBV5-5; j_gene: TRBJ2-1; len: 15; d_gene: -; CDR3aa: CASSIGPHSPNEQFF; CDR3nt: TGTGCCAGCAGCATAGGACCACATTCCCCAAATGAGCAGTTCTTC
abundance: -; v_gene: TRBV24-1; j_gene: TRBJ2-5; len: 15; d_gene: TRBD1; CDR3aa: CATSDGDRAVETQYF; CDR3nt: TGTGCCACCAGTGATGGGGACAGGGCAGTTGAGACCCAGTACTTC
abundance: -; v_gene: TRBV25-1; j_gene: TRBJ1-4; len: 14; d_gene: TRBD1; CDR3aa: CASSEPRGNEKLFF; CDR3nt: TGTGCCAGCAGTGAACCCAGGGGGAACGAAAAACTGTTTTTT
abundance: -; v_gene: TRBV5-1; j_gene: TRBJ2-1; len: 16; d_gene: TRBD2; CDR3aa: CASSIGLAGRYNEQFF; CDR3nt: TGCGCCAGCAGCATCGGACTAGCGGGGAGGTACAATGAGCAGTTCTTC
abundance: -; v_gene: TRBV13; j_gene: TRBJ1-1; len: 19; d_gene: TRBD1; CDR3aa: CASRFLPYDRGLMNTEAFF; CDR3nt: TGTGCCAGCAGGTTCCTTCCTTACGACAGGGGGCTCATGAACACTGAAGCTTTCTTT
abundance: -; v_gene: TRBV10-1; j_gene: TRBJ2-3; len: 16; d_gene: TRBD2; CDR3aa: CASSDMAGGPSDTQYF; CDR3nt: TGCGCCAGCAGTGACATGGCGGGGGGGCCCTCAGATACGCAGTATTTT
abundance: -; v_gene: TRBV6-5; j_gene: TRBJ1-2; len: 13; d_gene: -; CDR3aa: CASSLNSNYGYTF; CDR3nt: TGTGCCAGCAGTCTAAACTCTAACTATGGCTACACCTTC
abundance: -; v_gene: TRBV2; j_gene: TRBJ2-2; len: 15; d_gene: TRBD2; CDR3aa: CASKTSGEGTGELFF; CDR3nt: TGTGCCAGCAAGACTAGCGGGGAGGGCACCGGGGAGCTGTTTTTT
abundance: few; v_gene: TRBV5-1; j_gene: TRBJ1-1; len: 13; d_gene: TRBD1; CDR3aa: CASSLDQGAEAFF; CDR3nt: TGCGCCAGCAGCTTGGACCAGGGGGCTGAAGCTTTCTTT
abundance: -; v_gene: TRBV5-1; j_gene: TRBJ1-1; len: 15; d_gene: -; CDR3aa: CASSLQGRWGTEAFF; CDR3nt: TGCGCCAGCAGCTTGCAGGGCCGTTGGGGCACTGAAGCTTTCTTT
abundance: -; v_gene: TRBV27; j_gene: TRBJ1-2; len: 13; d_gene: -; CDR3aa: CASSSTGTYGYTF; CDR3nt: TGTGCCAGCAGTTCAACAGGGACCTATGGCTACACCTTC
abundance: -; v_gene: TRBV19; j_gene: TRBJ1-5; len: 15; d_gene: -; CDR3aa: CASTLRGLGNQPQHF; CDR3nt: TGTGCCAGTACACTCCGAGGCCTGGGAAATCAGCCCCAGCATTTT
abundance: -; v_gene: TRBV12-3/TRBV12-4; j_gene: TRBJ1-4; len: 13; d_gene: -; CDR3aa: CASSFRGNEKLFF; CDR3nt: TGTGCCAGCAGTTTCCGGGGTAATGAAAAACTGTTTTTT
abundance: -; v_gene: TRBV10-1; j_gene: TRBJ1-1; len: 14; d_gene: -; CDR3aa: CASSAGGTNTEAFF; CDR3nt: TGCGCCAGCTCGGCCGGGGGCACGAACACTGAAGCTTTCTTT
abundance: -; v_gene: TRBV4-3; j_gene: TRBJ2-3; len: 13; d_gene: -; CDR3aa: CASSRAISDTQYF; CDR3nt: TGCGCCAGCAGCCGAGCGATTTCAGATACGCAGTATTTT
abundance: -; v_gene: TRBV19; j_gene: TRBJ2-5; len: 13; d_gene: -; CDR3aa: CASSETEQETQYF; CDR3nt: TGTGCCAGTAGTGAGACAGAGCAAGAGACCCAGTACTTC
abundance: -; v_gene: TRBV19; j_gene: TRBJ1-1; len: 16; d_gene: -; CDR3aa: CASSPGPAQANTEAFF; CDR3nt: TGTGCCAGTAGTCCAGGACCAGCCCAAGCGAACACTGAAGCTTTCTTT
abundance: -; v_gene: TRBV12-3/TRBV12-4; j_gene: TRBJ1-2; len: 10; d_gene: -; CDR3aa: CASAQYGYTF; CDR3nt: TGTGCCAGCGCACAATATGGCTACACCTTC
abundance: -; v_gene: TRBV5-4; j_gene: TRBJ1-2; len: 14; d_gene: -; CDR3aa: CASSFGLQGFGYTF; CDR3nt: TGTGCCAGCAGCTTTGGGTTGCAGGGGTTTGGCTACACCTTC
abundance: once; v_gene: TRBV6-1; j_gene: TRBJ2-3; len: 14; d_gene: TRBD1; CDR3aa: CASGDRGGTDTQYF; CDR3nt: TGTGCCAGCGGTGACAGGGGAGGAACAGATACGCAGTATTTT
abundance: -; v_gene: TRBV5-1; j_gene: TRBJ2-3; len: 19; d_gene: TRBD2; CDR3aa: CASSAAPGLAGGRGDTQYF; CDR3nt: TGCGCCAGCAGCGCTGCACCGGGACTAGCGGGGGGGCGAGGGGATACGCAGTATTTT
abundance: few; v_gene: TRBV10-2; j_gene: TRBJ2-1; len: 17; d_gene: TRBD2; CDR3aa: CASSESPSGASYNEQFF; CDR3nt: TGCGCCAGCAGTGAGTCACCTAGCGGGGCATCCTACAATGAGCAGTTCTTC
abundance: -; v_gene: TRBV2; j_gene: TRBJ1-6; len: 16; d_gene: TRBD1; CDR3aa: CASSQGQGRNNSPLHF; CDR3nt: TGTGCCAGCAGTCAGGGACAGGGAAGAAATAATTCACCCCTCCACTTT
abundance: -; v_gene: TRBV20-1; j_gene: TRBJ2-5; len: 13; d_gene: TRBD1; CDR3aa: CSASGRGIETQYF; CDR3nt: TGCAGTGCTAGTGGCAGGGGGATTGAGACCCAGTACTTC
abundance: -; v_gene: TRBV6-4; j_gene: TRBJ2-3; len: 14; d_gene: TRBD2; CDR3aa: CASSSGGGADTQYF; CDR3nt: TGTGCCAGCTCTAGCGGGGGAGGCGCAGATACGCAGTATTTT
abundance: -; v_gene: TRBV4-2; j_gene: TRBJ2-2; len: 16; d_gene: -; CDR3aa: CASSQPGLSKAGELFF; CDR3nt: TGTGCCAGCAGCCAACCTGGACTAAGTAAGGCCGGGGAGCTGTTTTTT
abundance: -; v_gene: TRBV30; j_gene: TRBJ1-2; len: 14; d_gene: TRBD1; CDR3aa: CAWSAQGFSYGYTF; CDR3nt: TGTGCCTGGAGCGCACAGGGGTTCTCCTATGGCTACACCTTC
abundance: few; v_gene: TRBV29-1; j_gene: TRBJ2-2; len: 14; d_gene: TRBD1; CDR3aa: CSVGRTGVTGELFF; CDR3nt: TGCAGCGTTGGTCGGACAGGGGTAACCGGGGAGCTGTTTTTT
abundance: once; v_gene: TRBV5-1; j_gene: TRBJ2-1; len: 16; d_gene: TRBD2; CDR3aa: CASSPVAGGSYNEQFF; CDR3nt: TGCGCCAGCAGCCCGGTAGCGGGGGGCTCCTACAATGAGCAGTTCTTC
abundance: few; v_gene: TRBV5-1; j_gene: TRBJ1-1; len: 16; d_gene: -; CDR3aa: CASSDNALGMNTEAFF; CDR3nt: TGCGCCAGCAGCGATAACGCCCTGGGTATGAACACTGAAGCTTTCTTT
abundance: -; v_gene: TRBV6-6; j_gene: TRBJ1-5; len: 15; d_gene: TRBD1; CDR3aa: CASSYSTGERQPQHF; CDR3nt: TGTGCCAGCAGTTACTCTACAGGGGAACGGCAGCCCCAGCATTTT
abundance: few; v_gene: TRBV27; j_gene: TRBJ2-2; len: 15; d_gene: -; CDR3aa: CASSLALENTGELFF; CDR3nt: TGTGCCAGCAGTTTAGCACTAGAAAACACCGGGGAGCTGTTTTTT
abundance: -; v_gene: TRBV7-2; j_gene: TRBJ2-2; len: 17; d_gene: TRBD1; CDR3aa: CASSPQAGTGWTGELFF; CDR3nt: TGTGCCAGCTCCCCTCAGGCCGGGACAGGGTGGACCGGGGAGCTGTTTTTT
abundance: once; v_gene: TRBV7-3; j_gene: TRBJ1-5; len: 16; d_gene: TRBD1; CDR3aa: CASSPGTGGARQPQHF; CDR3nt: TGTGCCAGCAGCCCCGGGACAGGGGGCGCCCGGCAGCCCCAGCATTTT
abundance: -; v_gene: TRBV25-1; j_gene: TRBJ1-4; len: 15; d_gene: -; CDR3aa: CASSEYARGREKLFF; CDR3nt: TGTGCCAGCAGTGAATATGCAAGGGGACGAGAAAAACTGTTTTTT
abundance: few; v_gene: TRBV30; j_gene: TRBJ1-1; len: 12; d_gene: -; CDR3aa: CAWSRQVAEAFF; CDR3nt: TGTGCCTGGAGTCGACAGGTCGCCGAAGCTTTCTTT
abundance: -; v_gene: TRBV5-1; j_gene: TRBJ2-3; len: 15; d_gene: -; CDR3aa: CASSLRGTGTDTQYF; CDR3nt: TGCGCCAGCAGCTTGCGTGGGACTGGCACAGATACGCAGTATTTT
abundance: -; v_gene: TRBV4-1; j_gene: TRBJ2-1; len: 14; d_gene: -; CDR3aa: CASSSQNPYNEQFF; CDR3nt: TGCGCCAGCAGCTCGCAGAACCCCTACAATGAGCAGTTCTTC
abundance: -; v_gene: TRBV2; j_gene: TRBJ1-1; len: 11; d_gene: -; CDR3aa: CASKVNTEAFF; CDR3nt: TGTGCCAGCAAGGTGAACACTGAAGCTTTCTTT
abundance: few; v_gene: TRBV10-2; j_gene: TRBJ1-4; len: 14; d_gene: -; CDR3aa: CASRDSLLKEKLFF; CDR3nt: TGCGCCAGCAGGGACTCCCTCCTAAAGGAAAAACTGTTTTTT
abundance: -; v_gene: TRBV7-2; j_gene: TRBJ1-4; len: 16; d_gene: TRBD1; CDR3aa: CASSLDRGLTNEKLFF; CDR3nt: TGTGCCAGCAGTTTGGACAGGGGGCTTACTAATGAAAAACTGTTTTTT
abundance: -; v_gene: TRBV5-1; j_gene: TRBJ1-4; len: 17; d_gene: -; CDR3aa: CASSLEVQGTTNEKLFF; CDR3nt: TGCGCCAGCAGCTTGGAGGTACAGGGAACAACTAATGAAAAACTGTTTTTT
abundance: -; v_gene: TRBV19; j_gene: TRBJ1-6; len: 13; d_gene: -; CDR3aa: CASSIDSNSPLHF; CDR3nt: TGTGCCAGTAGTATTGACAGTAATTCACCCCTCCACTTT